This T cell receptor beta chain was identified during a study of PD-L1 blockade in urothelial cancer. In the study overall: The year 2014 saw patients start atezolizumab, 1,200 mg intravenously every 3 weeks. After treatment start, blood was analyzed at 3 weeks (second dose) and at 6 weeks. Anywhere from 0 to 3 prior chemotherapy regimens had been received by patients.

Into every PCR, synthetic TCR analog templates were spiked. TCRdb's table, derived via immunoSEQ multiplex PCR, lists solely in-frame clones and lacks some. The table includes more than 60,000 clones, 88% detected once. The sample's time point: peripheral blood 6 weeks after treatment start. Germline loops: CDR1 MNHEY, CDR2 SVGAGI. V was trimmed by 2 bases and J by 7 bases, leaving 12 bases between them. This CDR3 has 15 residues. This chain joins TRBV6-5 and TRBJ1-6, with a tentative D call TRBD1 (6 bases). The sequencing used PBMCs, collected around atezolizumab (anti-PD-L1) treatment. This clonotype was sampled from a man between 60 and 75 years old with urothelial cancer. This chain's CDR3 is CASSYGQGRNSPLHF. CDR3 sequence (DNA): TGTGCCAGCAGTTACGGCCAGGGGCGAAATTCACCCCTCCACTTT.